The 27 T cell receptor beta chains below were found in one sample sequenced in a study of Ad26.COV2.S vaccination and SARS-CoV-2 variants. Method: immunoSEQ multiplex PCR; TCRdb's copy keeps in-frame clones and lacks some. Of a few hundred thousand clones listed, approximately 91% are singletons. Treatment in this sample: 15 to 20 received Ad26.COV2.S at low or high dose, single or two shots; roughly 5 received placebo; per-sample allocation not given. Samples analyzed were those drawn on day 63 after the first vaccine or placebo injection. The sequencing used peripheral blood, collected in a trial of Ad26.COV2.S vaccine versus placebo. These receptors originate from a person aged 18-60 years who received the Ad26.COV2.S COVID-19 vaccine or a placebo.

V and J are TRBV3-1 (or the pseudogene TRBV3-2) and TRBJ2-3; D remains ambiguous. There are 14 residues in the CDR3. CDR1 is LGHDT, CDR2 YNNKEL, per germline (reference sequence). Between the trimmed V and J ends, which lost 1 base and 2 bases, there was a span of 7 bases. In nucleotides, the CDR3 is TGTGCCAGCAGCCAAGGCGCGTACACAGATACGCAGTATTTT. Translating gives CASSQGAYTDTQYF.

As DNA, the CDR3 is TGCAGCGTTACGTGGTTGGGTGTAAATGAGCAGTTCTTC. Protein sequence: CSVTWLGVNEQFF. This chain links TRBV29-1 with TRBJ2-1; D ambiguous. The germline V and J ends were trimmed by 5 bases and 7 bases, with 15 bases remaining between them. Germline loops: CDR1 SQVTM, CDR2 ANQGSEA. The length of the CDR3 is 13 residues.

The chain combines TRBV3-1 (or the pseudogene TRBV3-2) with TRBJ2-2, with D unresolved. This CDR3 comprises 15 residues. Trimming removed 4 bases from V and 7 bases from J, with 16 bases in between. Germline CDR1 reads LGHDT; CDR2 reads YNNKEL (reference sequence). The CDR3 DNA sequence: TGTGCCAGCAGCCCCCCCTGGAGTGGCAGCGGGGAGCTGTTTTTT. Encoded protein: CASSPPWSGSGELFF.

The genes are TRBV7-8 and TRBJ1-3; possibly TRBD1 for D (6 bases). Germline V gives CDR1 SGHVS, CDR2 FQNEAQ. The CDR3 is 16 residues long. Deletions cut 5 bases from V and 0 bases from J, with 14 bases between. CDR3 coding DNA: TGTGCCAGCAGCCTCAGGACAGCGAGCTCTGGAAACACCATATATTTT. It encodes CASSLRTASSGNTIYF.

The V gene is TRBV14, the J gene TRBJ2-2; 9 bases are a match to TRBD2. The CDR3 is 20 residues long. With 0 bases clipped from V and 5 bases from J, the junction kept 16 bases outside the gene matches. CDR1 is SGHDN, CDR2 FVKESK, per germline. The DNA for the CDR3 is TGTGCCAGCAGCCAAGATATCCAAGGGACTAGCCCTTCTTGGACCGGGGAGCTGTTTTTT. It encodes CASSQDIQGTSPSWTGELFF.

J is TRBJ2-7 and V is TRBV19; no reliable D call. With 3 bases removed from V and 1 base from J, the gap between germline ends came to 7 bases. The CDR3 is 13 amino acids. The germline gives CDR1 LNHDA, CDR2 SQIVND (reference sequence). Written as DNA, the CDR3 is TGTGCCAGTAGTATGCAGGTTTCCTACGAGCAGTACTTC. Its protein product is CASSMQVSYEQYF. Looking up the rest from reference TRBV19 and TRBJ2-7 gives the full variable domain: DGGITQSPKYLFRKEGQNVTLSCEQNLNHDAMYWYRQDPGQGLRLIYYSQIVNDFQKGDIAEGYSVSREKKESFPLTVTSAQKNPTAFYLCASSMQVSYEQYFGPGTRLTVT.

The J gene is TRBJ2-7, the V gene TRBV30; possibly TRBD2 for D (5 bases). The CDR3 consists of 14 residues. CDR1 is GTSNPN and CDR2 is SVGIG in the germline V gene (reference sequence). The V gene lost 0 bases and the J gene lost 5 bases, with 14 bases spanning the gap. DNA of the CDR3: TGTGCCTGGAGTGTAGAGGGCTCGGAAGACGAGCAGTACTTC. Protein: CAWSVEGSEDEQYF.

V and J are TRBV30 and TRBJ2-1, with TRBD2 identical over 13 bases. The ends lost 2 bases at V and 7 bases at J; junction bases unmatched: 5. Germline assignment: CDR1 GTSNPN and CDR2 SVGIG (reference sequence). The CDR3 covers 15 residues. The CDR3, as DNA: TGTGCCTGGAGTTTGACTAGCGGGAGGCAAAATGAGCAGTTCTTC. Translation gives CAWSLTSGRQNEQFF.

CDR3 sequence reads: CASSQGGLESGANVLTF. Here the CDR3 DNA reads TGCGCCAGCAGCCAAGGGGGACTAGAGTCTGGGGCCAACGTCCTGACTTTC. V and J are TRBV4-3 and TRBJ2-6; 8 nucleotides agree with TRBD2. The CDR3 is 17 residues long. The trim removed 1 base at V and 1 base at J, leaving 3 bases unmatched. Germline CDR1 LGHNA, CDR2 YSLEER.

This clone came up a few times. The V and J genes are TRBV10-3 and TRBJ2-7, with D perhaps given as TRBD1 or TRBD2 (5 bases each). The CDR3 length is 14 residues. Trimming took off 4 bases at V and 7 bases at J, with 17 bases between the two ends. The germline V gene encodes CDR1 ENHRY and CDR2 SYGVKD. CDR3 sequence: CAISGGTEPGEQYF. The CDR3 DNA follows: TGTGCCATCAGTGGAGGGACGGAGCCGGGGGAGCAGTACTTC.

The chain joins TRBV25-1 to TRBJ1-4, with no clear D. This CDR3 has 14 amino acids. Deletions cut 3 bases from V and 4 bases from J, with 9 bases between. Germline loops: CDR1 MGHDK, CDR2 SYGVNS. In nucleotides, the CDR3 is TGTGCCAGCAGTGAGCGACTGAGTAATGAAAAACTGTTTTTT. Amino acids: CASSERLSNEKLFF.

This clone appeared a few times. The chain recombines TRBV6-2 or TRBV6-3 with TRBJ2-1, with 14 bases lining up with TRBD2. Trimming took 5 bases from V and 3 from J; bases not matched to a gene: 12. This CDR3 contains 19 residues. Germline CDR1 reads MNHEY; CDR2 reads SVGEGT. CDR3 amino acids: CASSPQISGLAGDYNEQFF. CDR3 bases: TGTGCCAGCAGTCCCCAAATCTCGGGACTAGCGGGGGACTACAATGAGCAGTTCTTC.

The rearrangement links TRBV7-2 to TRBJ1-2; D is undetermined. The CDR3 contains 13 residues. Trimming took 3 bases from V and 4 from J, leaving 9 bases between them. CDR1 is SGHTA and CDR2 is FQGNSA in the germline V gene. The CDR3 here is CASSFIGFYGYTF. CDR3 bases: TGTGCCAGCAGCTTCATAGGGTTCTATGGCTACACCTTC. Full variable domain (missing parts from reference TRBV7-2 and TRBJ1-2): GAGVSQSPSNKVTEKGKDVELRCDPISGHTALYWYRQSLGQGLEFLIYFQGNSAPDKSGLPSDRFSAERTGGSVSTLTIQRTQQEDSAVYLCASSFIGFYGYTFGSGTRLTVV.

CDR3 sequence reads: CASRDRPAGTDTQYF. In DNA, the CDR3 is TGTGCCAGCAGGGACAGGCCAGCGGGCACAGATACGCAGTATTTT. V gene TRBV5-5 combines with J gene TRBJ2-3; 7 nucleotides agree with TRBD1. The CDR3 is 15 residues long. Germline lookup yields CDR1 SGHKS and CDR2 YYEKEE (reference sequence). Trimming at V came to 5 bases and at J to 1 base, leaving 7 bases not matched to a gene.

The chain carries TRBV9 and TRBJ2-1; TRBD2 is a possible D gene (5 bases). Germline V gene data show CDR1 as SGDLS and CDR2 as YYNGEE. V was pared by 2 bases and J by 6 bases, with 15 bases between. The CDR3 totals 15 residues. CDR3 protein: CASSVRGLFRNEQFF. Here the CDR3 DNA reads TGTGCCAGCAGCGTCCGGGGTCTCTTTCGCAATGAGCAGTTCTTC.

V gene TRBV7-3 combines with J gene TRBJ2-3; D could derive from TRBD1 or TRBD2 (6 bases each). Germline V lookup: CDR1 SGHTA, CDR2 FQGTGA. V was cut by 5 bases and J by 5 bases, with 20 bases left in between. The CDR3 is 16 residues long. CDR3 region: CASSPNPGGWGDTQYF. The CDR3 DNA follows: TGTGCCAGCAGCCCCAATCCCGGGGGCTGGGGAGATACGCAGTATTTT.

The rearrangement uses TRBV7-5 and TRBJ1-3; whether TRBD1, the table's D call, matches the DNA was not checked. TRBV7-5 is given as a pseudogene. The CDR3 sequence is 14 residues long. The CDR3 sequence: CVRSLGQGRNTIYF. DNA of the CDR3: TGTGTCAGAAGTCTCGGACAGGGCAGAAACACCATATATTTT.

This clone was counted a few times. The chain employs TRBV9 and TRBJ2-1; D is uncertain. Trimming cost V 0 bases and J 4 bases, with 8 bases left between them. CDR3 length: 14 residues. The germline gives CDR1 SGDLS, CDR2 YYNGEE. CDR3 in amino acids: CASSVGTEYNEQFF. The CDR3 coding sequence is TGTGCCAGCAGCGTAGGGACGGAATACAATGAGCAGTTCTTC.

CDR3 coding DNA: TGTGCCAGCAGTGGCGGTGTCTCCTACGAGCAGTACTTC. This encodes CASSGGVSYEQYF. This chain connects TRBV25-1 to TRBJ2-7; D gene unclear. The germline V and J ends were trimmed by 4 bases and 0 bases, with 7 bases remaining between them. Germline V gene lookup returns CDR1 MGHDK and CDR2 SYGVNS. The CDR3 loop spans 13 amino acids.

The table lists this clone with a count of one. The rearrangement links TRBV5-5 to TRBJ2-5; TRBD1 matches at 10 bases. Germline V CDR1 and CDR2: SGHKS, YYEKEE (reference sequence). Trimming at V came to 0 bases and at J to 2 bases, leaving 1 base not matched to a gene. This CDR3 contains 15 residues. Here the CDR3 DNA reads TGTGCCAGCAGCTTGGGGACAGGGGGTCAAGAGACCCAGTACTTC. It yields the protein CASSLGTGGQETQYF.

The chain joins TRBV4-3 to TRBJ2-3; 9 bases map to TRBD2. V shed 4 bases, J shed 4 bases, and the junction held 6 bases outside the gene matches. The CDR3 has 15 residues. Germline V CDR1 and CDR2: LGHNA, YSLEER. The CDR3 region has the DNA TGCGCCAGCAGCCCCTATAGCGGGAGTTCAGATACGCAGTATTTT. Protein: CASSPYSGSSDTQYF.

This clone was detected a few times. The rearrangement joins TRBV27 to TRBJ1-6, with D unclear. The V end was cut by 10 bases, the J end by 0 bases, with 10 bases between. CDR1 and CDR2 (germline): MNHEY, SMNVEV (reference sequence). The CDR3 loop spans 14 amino acids. CDR3 bases: TGTGCCACCCACACTGGCTCCTATAATTCACCCCTCCACTTT. It yields the protein CATHTGSYNSPLHF.

The chain recombines TRBV19 with TRBJ2-7, with unresolved D. Trimming cost V 5 bases and J 2 bases, with 7 bases left between them. Germline loops: CDR1 LNHDA, CDR2 SQIVND (reference sequence). This CDR3 is 12 amino acids long. CDR3 loop: CASSGPTYEQYF. For the CDR3, the DNA is TGTGCCAGTAGTGGGCCGACCTACGAGCAGTACTTC.

V and J are TRBV10-3 and TRBJ1-4; no reliable D call. The V gene's germline CDR1 is ENHRY and CDR2 SYGVKD. The germline V and J ends were trimmed by 2 bases and 11 bases, with 15 bases remaining between them. CDR3 length: 14 amino acids. The CDR3 DNA reads as TGTGCCATCAGTGAGCCGGACCATGTCGGGAAACTGTTTTTT. It codes for CAISEPDHVGKLFF.

This chain connects TRBV11-3 to TRBJ2-5; D is perhaps TRBD1 (5 bases). V lost 5 bases to trimming and J lost 5 bases, with 12 bases between them. This CDR3 has 13 residues. The germline V gene has CDR1 SGHNT and CDR2 YENEEA. CDR3 nucleotides: TGTGCCAGCAGCCGCCCGGACAAGGAGACCCAGTACTTC. Encoded protein: CASSRPDKETQYF.

This sequence joins TRBV21-1 and TRBJ1-1; the table's TRBD1 call for D was not verified on the DNA. TRBV21-1 is labeled a pseudogene. The CDR3 runs 12 residues. CDR3 sequence reads: CASSSGQGEAFF. The CDR3 DNA follows: TGTGCCAGCAGCTCGGGACAGGGTGAAGCTTTCTTT.

The chain has TRBV5-8 and TRBJ1-1; 9 nucleotides agree with TRBD1. Germline V gives CDR1 SGHTS, CDR2 YDEGEE. V lost 0 bases and J lost 6; bases outside the gene matches: 6. The CDR3 is 15 amino acids. As DNA, the CDR3 is TGTGCCAGCAGCTTGGTTGGACAGGGGTTCGCTGAAGCTTTCTTT. It is translated as CASSLVGQGFAEAFF.